The sequence of this T cell receptor (beta chain) was determined in a study of regulatory T cells in long-lasting Graves disease listed by TCRdb under 2021. In terms of the full investigation: Antithyroid drugs had been taken for less than 3 months by newly diagnosed Graves' disease patients. Peripheral blood TCR sequencing and RNA sequencing compared persistent Graves' disease patients with newly diagnosed Graves' disease patients. The study was conducted in China and was registered as a clinical trial. A total of 33 samples were covered by TCR sequencing, comprising around 13 persistent and 20 or so newly diagnosed Graves' disease patients.

This clonotype showed up many times. The antigen it recognizes is unknown. Base qualities are not recorded, but no much larger clone differs from it by a single base. The library was prepared using multiplex PCR. Reads for this sample came from an Illumina HiSeq 4000. CDR3 regions were amplified by Arm-PCR with iRepertoire HTBI primers to construct TCR beta libraries. Before sequencing, the PCR products underwent gel purification. Processing in the source paper ran as follows. Gene usage analysis of CDR3 amino acid clonotypes relied on the 55 to 80 TRBV and around 14 TRBJ segments identified across samples. Filtered high-quality paired reads were merged into contigs using COPE and FqMerger. Contigs were aligned with BLAST to IMGT TRBV, TRBD and TRBJ reference genes, and CDR3 was defined per IMGT. Any clonotype with a frequency above 0.1% was counted as a highly expanded clone. Repertoire diversity was measured by Shannon entropy, and V-J evenness by the Gini coefficient. Public clonotypes were defined as clonotypes shared by more than one individual. TCRdb itself trimmed the public reads at Q25 with fastp, ran MiXCR and retained productive beta chains. Every CDR3 protein is listed once, alongside the most common genes and DNA of its rows. The V and J calls and clone size come from TCRdb's table, not from the authors' own analysis. The sample yields hundreds of thousands of distinct CDR3 sequences; around 15% were counted once. The leading ten clones occupy roughly 27% of the sample.

Per the publication, the time point label means: newly diagnosed GD, antithyroid drugs for less than 3 months. For both TCR sequencing and RNA sequencing, RNA was extracted from PBMCs in TRIzol. The diagnosis of Graves' disease followed American Thyroid Association guidelines. Patients for the study were recruited at an endocrinology department in Xi'an, China. Each patient gave approximately 8.8 milliliters of peripheral blood, collected in an EDTA anticoagulant tube. Ficoll Paque Plus density gradient separation was used to isolate PBMCs, and no additional T cell sorting was done. An Agilent 2100 Bioanalyzer and agarose gel were used to assess RNA quality, and a NanoDrop 2000 was used to measure RNA concentration. Findings and caveats that apply to the study as a whole: Compared with newly diagnosed patients, persistent Graves' disease patients had lower TCR Shannon entropy and fewer highly expanded clones, which suggests clonal expansion. Because the primary lesion, thyroid tissue, could not be accessed, the study looked at peripheral blood alone. The authors noted that the small sample size was a limitation that may lower accuracy. Only the TCR beta chain was sequenced and analyzed. A larger number of public clonotypes was shared among persistent patients (more than 2,500) than among newly diagnosed patients (roughly 930).

These data were also filed under a second study, of T cells in Graves' hyperthyroidism and ophthalmopathy. From that second study: A patient counted as having stable Graves' hyperthyroidism if no progression to ophthalmopathy occurred over 18 months of follow-up. Hyperthyroidism patients were aged 18 to 65 years and newly diagnosed, with disease duration of less than 2 months. Exclusion was applied to patients with uncontrolled infections, other autoimmune diseases, pregnancy or lactation. Diagnoses were established on the basis of clinical symptoms, serum thyroxine and TRAb, thyroid ultrasound, and orbital computed tomography. A first-round RT-PCR of the TCR CDR3 used the HTBI primer set with the Qiagen OneStep RT-PCR kit. Most expanded thyroid clonotypes (frequency above 0.001) were also detected in blood, a finding suggesting that blood repertoires may reflect thyroid immune responses. In cross-validation, a model built on a 13 V-J signature told ophthalmopathy apart from stable hyperthyroidism with under 90% sensitivity and approximately 84% specificity, and in testing the same model reached 80%/75%. In validation, the model predicted progression to ophthalmopathy a median of around six months before onset, with roughly 71% sensitivity and 72.22% specificity. To identify distinguishing TCR V-J signatures, a discovery cohort of around 98 patients was used, comprising 43 with Graves' ophthalmopathy and around 60 with stable Graves' hyperthyroidism. Prospective prediction of ophthalmopathy was tested in an independent validation cohort consisting of some 18 hyperthyroidism patients and approximately 16 patients who later progressed to ophthalmopathy. The 100 or so discovery patients were randomly divided into training and test sets at a 7:3 ratio. In about 6 Graves' hyperthyroidism patients, the study also compared T-cell repertoires from thyroid tissue with T-cell repertoires from blood. Once sampling was done, hyperthyroidism patients were given methimazole at a starting dose of 30 mg daily, whereas ophthalmopathy patients were given high-dose intravenous methylprednisolone. A second multiplex PCR round built the libraries, followed by size selection and purification. Paired-end sequencing of the libraries was performed with 100 bp reads on an Illumina HiSeq2000. SOAPnuke was used to process the raw data, throwing out any read that contained adapters or uncalled bases, had a mean Phred below 15, or lacked an exact constant-primer or identifier match. High-quality paired reads were merged using COPE v1.2.5, and each unique nucleotide sequence was defined as a clonotype. Clonotypes were aligned to IMGT TRBV, TRBD and TRBJ reference segments using MiTCR v1.1. Analysis was restricted to V-J combinations with a frequency above 0.0001, which covered roughly 99% of repertoires. The TCS score was defined as the ratio of F50 (clonal expansion) to E x V (chaos), calculated using BLOSUM62-based TCRdist between CDR3 peptides within each V-J. Welch's t-statistics and random forest reduced around 520 V-J features to 13, which were used in a naive Bayes classifier (R e1071). Sample size was not statistically predetermined, and investigators were not blinded to group allocation. According to the paper, TCR Vbeta CDR3 sequencing was carried out on some 140 peripheral blood samples, which came from 40 to 45 ophthalmopathy, approximately 72 hyperthyroidism and some 17 progressor patients.

This sequence was found in a middle-aged man with Graves disease. Donor details come from another sample of the same person, matched by shared clones. Sequenced material: peripheral blood mononuclear cells (PBMCs), taken at new diagnosis, from a patient treated with antithyroid drugs.

The CDR3 has the sequence CASSYSNQGVVNEQYF. The nucleotide sequence reads TGTGCCAGCAGTTACTCGAATCAGGGAGTGGTCAACGAGCAGTACTTC. The sequence joins TRBV6-5 to TRBJ2-7; the D assignment is uncertain and may be TRBD1 or TRBD2, with 5 bases supporting each. Trimming costs V 0 bases and J 5 bases, and their ends lie 17 bases apart. Including cysteine and phenylalanine, the CDR3 has 16 amino acids. Only CDR3 DNA remains: 48 bases, in frame from the first base. Based on the germline V gene, the CDR1 and CDR2 sequences are MNHEY and SVGAGI.